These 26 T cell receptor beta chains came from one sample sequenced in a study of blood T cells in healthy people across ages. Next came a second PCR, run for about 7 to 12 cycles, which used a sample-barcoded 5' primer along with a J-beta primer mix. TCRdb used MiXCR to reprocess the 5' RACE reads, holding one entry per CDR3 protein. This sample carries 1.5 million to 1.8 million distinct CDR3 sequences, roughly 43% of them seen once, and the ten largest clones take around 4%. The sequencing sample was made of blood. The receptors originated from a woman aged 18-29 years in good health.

The DNA for the CDR3 is TGTGCCAGCAGTTTTCAGGGGGGACGCTACACCTTC. Protein sequence: CASSFQGGRYTF. This chain uses TRBV28 with TRBJ1-2; 7 bases align to TRBD1. V was pared by 3 bases and J by 9 bases, with 4 bases of the junction left unmatched. Germline-derived CDR1 and CDR2 are MDHEN and SYDVKM. This CDR3 contains 12 residues.

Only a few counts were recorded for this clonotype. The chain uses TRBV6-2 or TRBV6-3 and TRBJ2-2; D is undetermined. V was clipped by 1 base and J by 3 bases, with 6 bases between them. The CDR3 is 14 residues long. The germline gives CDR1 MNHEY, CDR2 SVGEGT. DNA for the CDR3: TGTGCCAGCAGTTACTACTCCTACACCGGGGAGCTGTTTTTT. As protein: CASSYYSYTGELFF.

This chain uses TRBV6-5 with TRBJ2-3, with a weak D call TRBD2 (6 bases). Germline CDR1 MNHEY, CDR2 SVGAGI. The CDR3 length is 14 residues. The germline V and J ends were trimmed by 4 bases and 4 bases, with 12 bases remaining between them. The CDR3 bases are TGTGCCAGCAGTTGCGGCGCGGGATCAGATACGCAGTATTTT. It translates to CASSCGAGSDTQYF.

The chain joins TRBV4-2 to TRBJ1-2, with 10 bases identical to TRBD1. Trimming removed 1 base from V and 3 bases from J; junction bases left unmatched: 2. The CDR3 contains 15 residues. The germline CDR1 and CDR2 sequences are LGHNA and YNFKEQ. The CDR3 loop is CASSQATGGDYGYTF. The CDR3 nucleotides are TGTGCCAGCAGCCAAGCGACAGGGGGCGACTATGGCTACACCTTC.

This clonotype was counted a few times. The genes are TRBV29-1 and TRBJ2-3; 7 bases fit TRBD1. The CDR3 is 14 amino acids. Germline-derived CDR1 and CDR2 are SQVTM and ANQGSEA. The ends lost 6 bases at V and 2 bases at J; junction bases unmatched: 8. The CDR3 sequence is CSVYRGPPTDTQYF. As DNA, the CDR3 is TGCAGCGTCTACAGGGGCCCCCCCACAGATACGCAGTATTTT.

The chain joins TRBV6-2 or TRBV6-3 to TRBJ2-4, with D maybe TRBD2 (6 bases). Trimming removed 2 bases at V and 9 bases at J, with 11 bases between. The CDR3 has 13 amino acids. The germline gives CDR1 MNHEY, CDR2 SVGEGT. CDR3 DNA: TGTGCCAGCAGTTACGTGCAGGGAGGCATTCAGTACTTC. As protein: CASSYVQGGIQYF.

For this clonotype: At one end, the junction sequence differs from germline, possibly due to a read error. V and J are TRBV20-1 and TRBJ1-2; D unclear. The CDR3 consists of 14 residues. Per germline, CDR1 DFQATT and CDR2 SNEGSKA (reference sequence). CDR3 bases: TGCAGTGCTATGGGAGGATGGGGTGACTATGGCCACACCTTC. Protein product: CSAMGGWGDYGHTF.

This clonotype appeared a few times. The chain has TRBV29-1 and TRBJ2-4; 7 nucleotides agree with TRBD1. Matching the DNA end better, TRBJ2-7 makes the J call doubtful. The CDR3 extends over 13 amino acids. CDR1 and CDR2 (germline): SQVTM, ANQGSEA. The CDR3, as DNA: TGCAGCGTTTGGGACAGTGATGCCTACGAGCAGTACTTC. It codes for CSVWDSDAYEQYF.

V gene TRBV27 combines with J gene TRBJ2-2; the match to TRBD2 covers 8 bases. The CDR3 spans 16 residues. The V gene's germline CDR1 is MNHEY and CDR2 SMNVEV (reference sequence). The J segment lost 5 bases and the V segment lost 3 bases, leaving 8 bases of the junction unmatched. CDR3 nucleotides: TGTGCCAGCAGTTTGTTGGCGGGAGGCGGAACCGGGGAGCTGTTTTTT. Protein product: CASSLLAGGGTGELFF.

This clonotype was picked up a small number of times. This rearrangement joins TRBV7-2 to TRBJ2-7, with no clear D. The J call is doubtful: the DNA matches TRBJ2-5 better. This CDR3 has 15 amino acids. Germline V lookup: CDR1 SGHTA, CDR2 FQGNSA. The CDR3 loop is CASSSPRLGQETQYF. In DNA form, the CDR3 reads TGTGCCAGCAGCTCTCCCCGGCTCGGACAAGAGACCCAGTACTTC.

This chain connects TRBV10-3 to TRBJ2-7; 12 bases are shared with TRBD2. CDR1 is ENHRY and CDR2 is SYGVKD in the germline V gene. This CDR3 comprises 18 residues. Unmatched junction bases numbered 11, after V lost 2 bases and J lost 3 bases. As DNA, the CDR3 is TGTGCCATCAGTGAGAGCGGGGTAGGACTAGCGGGGATCTACGAGCAGTACTTC. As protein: CAISESGVGLAGIYEQYF.

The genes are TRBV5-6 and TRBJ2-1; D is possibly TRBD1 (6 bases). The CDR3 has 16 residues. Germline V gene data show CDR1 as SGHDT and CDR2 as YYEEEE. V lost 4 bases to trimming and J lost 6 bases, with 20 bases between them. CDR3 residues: CASSPLLTEGVNEQFF. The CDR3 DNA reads TGTGCCAGCAGCCCTCTTCTAACCGAGGGGGTCAATGAGCAGTTCTTC.

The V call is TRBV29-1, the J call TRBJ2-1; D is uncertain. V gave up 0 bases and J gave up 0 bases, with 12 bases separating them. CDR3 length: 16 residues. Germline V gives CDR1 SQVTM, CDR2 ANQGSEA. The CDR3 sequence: CSVEDTRSRSYNEQFF. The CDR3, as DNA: TGCAGCGTTGAAGATACCAGATCTCGCTCCTACAATGAGCAGTTCTTC.

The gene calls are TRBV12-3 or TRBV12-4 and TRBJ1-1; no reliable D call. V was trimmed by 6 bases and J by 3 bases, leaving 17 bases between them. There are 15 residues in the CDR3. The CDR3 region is CASSRVSGLHTEAFF. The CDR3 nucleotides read TGTGCCAGCAGCCGGGTGTCCGGGCTCCACACTGAAGCTTTCTTT.

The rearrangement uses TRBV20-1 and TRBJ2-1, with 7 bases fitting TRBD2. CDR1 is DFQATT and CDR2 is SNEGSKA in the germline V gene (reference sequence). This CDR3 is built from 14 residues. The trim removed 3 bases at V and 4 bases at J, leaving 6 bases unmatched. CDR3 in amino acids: CSARDGLGYNEQFF. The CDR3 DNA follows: TGCAGTGCTAGGGACGGACTAGGTTACAATGAGCAGTTCTTC.

This chain's CDR3 is CSARRNEKLFF. The CDR3 region has the DNA TGCAGTGCTAGACGGAATGAAAAACTGTTTTTT. The genes are TRBV20-1 and TRBJ1-4; the D is unclear. Germline CDR1 DFQATT, CDR2 SNEGSKA (reference sequence). V shed 2 bases and J shed 5 bases, with 3 bases lying between them. The CDR3 totals 11 residues.

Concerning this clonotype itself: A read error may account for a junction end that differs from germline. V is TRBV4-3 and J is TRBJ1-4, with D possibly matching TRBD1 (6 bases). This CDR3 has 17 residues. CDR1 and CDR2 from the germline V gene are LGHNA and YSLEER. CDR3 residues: CTSSQMEGGPTNEKLFF. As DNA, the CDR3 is TGCACCAGCAGCCAAATGGAGGGGGGACCAACTAATGAAAAACTGTTTTTT.

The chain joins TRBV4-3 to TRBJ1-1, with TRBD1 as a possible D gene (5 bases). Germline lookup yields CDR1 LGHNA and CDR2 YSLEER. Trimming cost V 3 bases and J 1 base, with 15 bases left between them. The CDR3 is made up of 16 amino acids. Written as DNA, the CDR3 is TGCGCCAGCAGCCACTTCTGGGCAGGGCCGAACACTGAAGCTTTCTTT. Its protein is CASSHFWAGPNTEAFF.

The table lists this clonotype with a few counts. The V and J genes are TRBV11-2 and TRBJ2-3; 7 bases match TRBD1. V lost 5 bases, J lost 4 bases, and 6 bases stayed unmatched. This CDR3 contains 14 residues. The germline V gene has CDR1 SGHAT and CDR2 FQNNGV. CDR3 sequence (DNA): TGTGCCAGCAGCAGACAGGGCACCTCAGATACGCAGTATTTT. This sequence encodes CASSRQGTSDTQYF. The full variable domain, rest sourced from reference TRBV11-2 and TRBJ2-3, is EAGVAQSPRYKIIEKRQSVAFWCNPISGHATLYWYQQILGQGPKLLIQFQNNGVVDDSQLPKDRFSAERLKGVDSTLKIQPAKLEDSAVYLCASSRQGTSDTQYFGPGTRLTVL.

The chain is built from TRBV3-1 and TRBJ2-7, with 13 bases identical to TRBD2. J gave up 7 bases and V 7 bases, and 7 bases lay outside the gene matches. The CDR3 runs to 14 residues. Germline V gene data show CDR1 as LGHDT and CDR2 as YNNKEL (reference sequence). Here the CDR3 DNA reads TGTGCCAGCAAAAGGACTAGCGGGAGTGGGGAGCAGTACTTC. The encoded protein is CASKRTSGSGEQYF.

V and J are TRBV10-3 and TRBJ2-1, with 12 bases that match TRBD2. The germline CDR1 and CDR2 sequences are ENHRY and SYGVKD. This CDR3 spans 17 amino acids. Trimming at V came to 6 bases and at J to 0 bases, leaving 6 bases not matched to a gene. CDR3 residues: CAIRGKTSGSSYNEQFF. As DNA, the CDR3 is TGTGCCATCAGGGGAAAGACTAGCGGGAGCTCCTACAATGAGCAGTTCTTC.

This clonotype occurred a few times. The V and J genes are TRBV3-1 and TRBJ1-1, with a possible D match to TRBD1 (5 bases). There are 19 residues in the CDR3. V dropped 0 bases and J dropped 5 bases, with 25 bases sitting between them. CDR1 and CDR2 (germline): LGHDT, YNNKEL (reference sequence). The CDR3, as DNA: TGTGCCAGCAGCCAAGATATGGGGATAACGCAGGGCCGGGAGACTGAAGCTTTCTTT. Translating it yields CASSQDMGITQGRETEAFF. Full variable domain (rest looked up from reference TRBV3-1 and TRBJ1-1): DTAVSQTPKYLVTQMGNDKSIKCEQNLGHDTMYWYKQDSKKFLKIMFSYNNKELIINETVPNRFSPKSPDKAHLNLHINSLELGDSAVYFCASSQDMGITQGRETEAFFGQGTRLTVV.

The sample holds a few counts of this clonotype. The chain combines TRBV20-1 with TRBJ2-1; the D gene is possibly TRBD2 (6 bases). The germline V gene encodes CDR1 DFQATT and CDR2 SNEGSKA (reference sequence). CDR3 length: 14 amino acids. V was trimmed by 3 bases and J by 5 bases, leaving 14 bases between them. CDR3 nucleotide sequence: TGCAGTGCTAGTCTTGCGGGGAGAAACAATGAGCAGTTCTTC. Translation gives CSASLAGRNNEQFF.

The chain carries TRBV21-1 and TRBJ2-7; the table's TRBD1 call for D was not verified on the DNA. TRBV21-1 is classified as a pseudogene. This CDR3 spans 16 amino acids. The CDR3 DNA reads TGTGCCAGCAGCACTCGGACAGGGGGCTGGATCTACGAGCAGTACTTC. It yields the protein CASSTRTGGWIYEQYF.

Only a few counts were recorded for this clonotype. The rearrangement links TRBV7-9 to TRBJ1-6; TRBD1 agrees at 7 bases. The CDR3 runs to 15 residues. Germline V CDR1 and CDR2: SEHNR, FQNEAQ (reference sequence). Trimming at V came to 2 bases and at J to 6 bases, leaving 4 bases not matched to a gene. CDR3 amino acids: CASSLTGQPNSPLHF. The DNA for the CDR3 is TGTGCCAGCAGCTTAACGGGACAGCCTAATTCACCCCTCCACTTT.

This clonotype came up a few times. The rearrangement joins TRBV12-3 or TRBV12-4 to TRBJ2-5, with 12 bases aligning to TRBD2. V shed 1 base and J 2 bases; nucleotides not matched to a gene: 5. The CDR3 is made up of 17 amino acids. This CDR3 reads CASSLGRLAGAQETQYF. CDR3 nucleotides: TGTGCCAGCAGTTTAGGAAGACTAGCGGGGGCTCAAGAGACCCAGTACTTC.